These T cell receptor beta chains were read from a single sample in a study of blood T cell repertoires in COVID-19. Data came from immunoSEQ multiplex PCR; TCRdb stores just in-frame clones and leaves some out. Seen here are under 450,000 clones, 80% to 90% observed once, and the top ten hold 7.1%. Sequenced: peripheral blood. Receptors originate from a woman aged 55-69 years with COVID-19, enrolled during active disease. Both conserved end residues are part of each CDR3. The order of the fields is J gene, V gene, clone size, D gene, CDR3 length, CDR3 protein, CDR3 DNA. The D gene is left open where the match is weak. Clone size is not always given. Where it is, it says once, few, many or a class for expanded clones.

>TRBJ1-1|TRBV3-1/TRBV3-2|-|TRBD1|14
CASSVQQGSAEAFF
TGTGCCAGCAGCGTCCAACAGGGGTCGGCTGAAGCTTTCTTT
>TRBJ1-5|TRBV6-2/TRBV6-3|-|-|13
CASSYHSNQPQHF
TGTGCCAGCAGTTATCATAGCAATCAGCCCCAGCATTTT
>TRBJ2-3|TRBV9|-|-|15
CASSRSGGHTDTQYF
TGTGCCAGCAGCCGGTCCGGCGGCCACACAGATACGCAGTATTTT
>TRBJ1-1|TRBV7-2|few|-|17
CASSFPTVSSQNTEAFF
TGTGCCAGCAGCTTTCCGACTGTTTCCAGCCAGAACACTGAAGCTTTCTTT
>TRBJ2-7|TRBV4-3|many|-|15
CASSQEGSGLYEQYF
TGCGCCAGCAGCCAAGAGGGTAGCGGTCTCTACGAGCAGTACTTC
>TRBJ2-3|TRBV5-5|-|TRBD2|18
CASSREGLAGGQGDTQYF
TGTGCCAGCAGCCGCGAGGGACTAGCGGGGGGCCAGGGAGATACGCAGTATTTT
>TRBJ1-2|TRBV6-5|-|-|14
CASRKKQKNYGYTF
TGTGCCAGCAGGAAAAAACAGAAGAACTATGGCTACACCTTC
>TRBJ1-2|TRBV10-3|-|-|14
CAITDGTANYGYTF
TGTGCCATCACGGATGGTACAGCTAACTATGGCTACACCTTC
>TRBJ2-2|TRBV7-9|-|-|13
CASSQYSGFQLFF
TGTGCCAGCAGCCAATACTCAGGGTTTCAGCTGTTTTTT
>TRBJ1-3|TRBV10-1|-|-|17
CASSEFGTTDSGNTIYF
TGCGCCAGCAGTGAGTTCGGTACAACAGACTCTGGAAACACCATATATTTT
>TRBJ1-2|TRBV7-2|-|-|15
CASSLKPDSNYGYTF
TGTGCCAGCAGCTTAAAGCCGGACAGTAACTATGGCTACACCTTC
>TRBJ2-3|TRBV4-1|once|TRBD1|15
CASSQDLRGSDTQYF
TGCGCCAGCAGCCAAGATCTCAGGGGGTCAGATACGCAGTATTTT
>TRBJ1-1|TRBV5-4|medium-sized|-|15
CASNLVGEGNTEAFF
TGTGCCAGCAACTTGGTAGGTGAGGGGAACACTGAAGCTTTCTTT
>TRBJ1-2|TRBV19|-|TRBD1|12
CASRGQGYGYTF
TGTGCCAGTAGAGGACAGGGATATGGCTACACCTTC
>TRBJ2-1|TRBV6-5|-|-|13
CASSHPGYNEQFF
TGTGCCAGCAGCCATCCGGGCTACAATGAGCAGTTCTTC
>TRBJ1-5|TRBV10-3|-|-|17
CAISEFRQTPGNQPQHF
TGTGCCATCAGTGAGTTCAGACAGACCCCTGGCAATCAGCCCCAGCATTTT
>TRBJ1-6|TRBV3-1/TRBV3-2|-|-|15
CASSQADRLNSPLHF
TGTGCCAGCAGCCAAGCCGACAGGTTAAATTCACCCCTCCACTTT
>TRBJ2-5|TRBV7-9|-|-|14
CASSYGGHQETQYF
TGTGCCAGCAGCTACGGGGGGCACCAAGAGACCCAGTACTTC
>TRBJ2-5|TRBV2|-|-|14
CASSGSSGQETQYF
TGTGCCAGCAGTGGGTCCTCGGGTCAAGAGACCCAGTACTTC
>TRBJ2-3|TRBV5-4|-|-|12
CASSPITDTQYF
TGTGCCAGCAGCCCTATCACAGATACGCAGTATTTT
>TRBJ1-1|TRBV5-1|-|-|15
CASSTNRGENTEAFF
TGCGCCAGCAGCACAAATAGAGGTGAGAACACTGAAGCTTTCTTT
>TRBJ2-1|TRBV30|-|TRBD2|14
CAWTVVGGDNEQFF
TGTGCCTGGACGGTGGTCGGGGGGGACAATGAGCAGTTCTTC
>TRBJ1-5|TRBV30|few|-|13
CAWSVRGNQPQHF
TGTGCCTGGAGTGTACGGGGGAATCAGCCCCAGCATTTT
>TRBJ1-6|TRBV18|-|TRBD1|16
CASSPPRTGGYSPLHF
TGTGCCAGCTCACCACCCCGCACAGGGGGGTATTCACCCCTCCACTTT
>TRBJ2-3|TRBV6-5|-|-|11
CASSLGDTQYF
TGTGCCAGCAGCCTCGGAGATACGCAGTATTTT
>TRBJ1-5|TRBV12-3/TRBV12-4|-|-|13
CASARTGDYPQHF
TGTGCCAGCGCTCGGACCGGGGATTATCCCCAGCATTTT
>TRBJ1-3|TRBV30|-|-|13
CAWSGDNGNTIYF
TGTGCCTGGAGTGGAGACAATGGAAACACCATATATTTT
>TRBJ1-2|TRBV10-2|-|TRBD1|14
CASRVGTGIHGYTF
TGCGCCAGCAGGGTGGGGACAGGGATACATGGCTACACCTTC
>TRBJ1-1|TRBV29-1|-|-|14
CSVEGGEGFTEAFF
TGCAGCGTTGAAGGAGGCGAGGGATTCACTGAAGCTTTCTTT
>TRBJ1-3|TRBV11-1|-|-|15
CASSLAGGPGNTIYF
TGTGCCAGCAGCTTAGCAGGGGGACCAGGAAACACCATATATTTT
>TRBJ1-1|TRBV19|-|-|14
CASSIPSRGPEAFF
TGTGCCAGTAGTATCCCCTCCAGGGGCCCTGAAGCTTTCTTT
>TRBJ1-6|TRBV2|-|-|14
CASTLDRSHSPLHF
TGTGCCAGCACTCTCGACAGGAGTCATTCACCCCTCCACTTT
>TRBJ2-3|TRBV12-3/TRBV12-4|-|-|13
CASSSGAGDTQYF
TGTGCCAGCAGTTCTGGGGCTGGGGATACGCAGTATTTT
>TRBJ2-7|TRBV9|-|TRBD2|14
CASSVGWTSYEQYF
TGTGCCAGCAGCGTAGGGTGGACTAGCTACGAGCAGTACTTC
>TRBJ1-1|TRBV7-3|-|-|14
CASSPRPGGTEAFF
TGTGCCAGCAGCCCTAGGCCGGGGGGCACTGAAGCTTTCTTT
>TRBJ1-6|TRBV3-1/TRBV3-2|-|-|18
CASSPQIAGTAYNSPLHF
TGTGCCAGCAGCCCACAAATCGCGGGGACGGCATATAATTCACCCCTCCACTTT
>TRBJ1-1|TRBV29-1|-|-|14
CSVEDRRANTEAFF
TGCAGCGTTGAAGATCGCAGGGCGAACACTGAAGCTTTCTTT
>TRBJ2-6|TRBV5-1|once|-|15
CASSLQGTGANVLTF
TGCGCCAGCAGCCTACAGGGCACTGGGGCCAACGTCCTGACTTTC
>TRBJ2-4|TRBV5-5|-|-|17
CASSLTSSLIAKNIQYF
TGTGCCAGCAGCTTGACATCCTCCCTTATAGCCAAAAACATTCAGTACTTC
>TRBJ1-5|TRBV7-6|-|TRBD1|13
CASSWAGGQPQHF
TGTGCCAGCAGCTGGGCAGGGGGTCAGCCCCAGCATTTT
>TRBJ1-1|TRBV6-5|-|-|15
CASSSDPNYDTEAFF
TGTGCCAGCAGCTCGGATCCGAACTATGACACTGAAGCTTTCTTT
>TRBJ2-5|TRBV19|-|TRBD1|13
CASSGAGGETQYF
TGTGCCAGTAGTGGGGCAGGGGGAGAGACCCAGTACTTC